Listed below are T cell receptor beta chains from one sample, sequenced in a study of shared clonotypes between healthy human individuals. Sequenced by immunoSEQ multiplex PCR; TCRdb stores in-frame clones only, minus some. In the table there are approximately 110,000 clones, 65% to 75% of which are singletons. Sequenced material: memory CD8+ T cells sorted from blood. These receptors were taken from a woman in her 30s in good health. Both conserved end residues are part of each CDR3. Fields, in order: clone size, V gene, J gene, D gene, CDR3 protein, CDR3 DNA. The D gene is left open where the match is weak. Rows give clone size only sometimes, using once, few, many, or a class for an expanded clone.

few	TRBV5-1	TRBJ2-7	TRBD1	CASSLRDRLYEQYF	TGCGCCAGCAGCTTGAGGGACAGGCTCTACGAGCAGTACTTC
-	TRBV15	TRBJ2-7	-	CATSSTPSSYEQYF	TGTGCCACCAGCAGTACGCCGAGCTCCTACGAGCAGTACTTC
-	TRBV6-1	TRBJ1-5	TRBD1	CASSATGENQPQHF	TGTGCCAGCAGTGCAACAGGGGAGAATCAGCCCCAGCATTTT
-	TRBV25-1	TRBJ2-1	TRBD2	CASSASGSSYNEQFF	TGTGCCAGCAGTGCTAGCGGGAGTTCCTACAATGAGCAGTTCTTC
-	TRBV4-2	TRBJ2-7	-	CASNQQLSYEQYF	TGTGCCAGCAATCAACAGCTCTCCTACGAGCAGTACTTC
few	TRBV5-1	TRBJ2-5	TRBD2	CASSSGLAGQETQYF	TGCGCCAGCAGCTCCGGACTAGCGGGCCAAGAGACCCAGTACTTC
many	TRBV7-2	TRBJ2-7	-	CASSSRDGISEQYF	TGTGCCAGCAGTTCACGGGACGGGATAAGCGAGCAGTACTTC
many	TRBV25-1	TRBJ2-2	-	CASSEAGELFF	TGTGCCAGCAGTGAGGCCGGGGAGCTGTTTTTT
-	TRBV5-6	TRBJ2-7	TRBD2	CASSLGLAVYEQYF	TGTGCCAGCAGCTTGGGACTAGCGGTCTACGAGCAGTACTTC
-	TRBV28	TRBJ2-6	TRBD1	CASMRPGTGSSGANVLTF	TGTGCCAGCATGCGCCCCGGGACAGGGTCCTCTGGGGCCAACGTCCTGACTTTC
few	TRBV7-9	TRBJ1-1	-	CASSLKGEAFF	TGTGCCAGCAGCCTTAAGGGTGAAGCTTTCTTT